The sequence of this T cell receptor (beta chain) was determined in a study of blood T cells in healthy people across ages. Only a few counts were recorded for this clonotype. Combining a sample-barcoded 5' primer with a J-beta primer mix, a second PCR ran for roughly 6 to 11 cycles. A 12-random-nucleotide template-switch adaptor tagged each cDNA molecule. Each CDR3 protein gets one entry after TCRdb re-called the 5' RACE reads with MiXCR. Counted here are approximately 800,000 distinct CDR3 sequences, roughly three fifths occurring once; the ten biggest clones make up roughly 25%. Germline-derived CDR1 and CDR2 are MNHEY and SVGAGI. The CDR3 is 15 residues long. The V gene end was trimmed by 0 bases and the J gene end by 4 bases; junction bases not matched to a gene: 6.

The rearrangement uses TRBV6-5 and TRBJ2-7; the match to TRBD1 covers 7 bases. The sequence was obtained from a man in his forties in good health. Sequences were obtained from blood. The CDR3 region has the DNA TGTGCCAGCAGTTACTCTTCGGACAGGCTTTACGAGCAGTACTTC. It is translated as CASSYSSDRLYEQYF.